One and the same sample provided the 27 T cell receptor beta chains below, sequenced in a study of cytomegalovirus exposure and HLA in healthy donors. This PCR relied on a set of 60 Vbeta primers and 13 Jbeta primers. The data were produced by immunoSEQ multiplex PCR, yet TCRdb's version contains in-frame clones alone and is incomplete. This table holds around 80,000 clones, around 68% found once. Sequenced sample: PBMCs. All receptors come from a man aged 35-49 years in good health and CMV-seropositive.

The chain recombines TRBV4-3 with TRBJ1-6, with D perhaps matching TRBD1 (5 bases). CDR1 LGHNA and CDR2 YSLEER come from the germline V gene. V lost 0 bases and J lost 10, with 10 bases in between. The CDR3 loop spans 14 amino acids. Written as DNA, the CDR3 is TGCGCCAGCAGCCAAGATCGGGGGGTCTCACCCCTCCACTTT. Translated, it gives CASSQDRGVSPLHF.

The V and J genes are TRBV18 and TRBJ2-3; D gene unclear. The CDR3 runs 12 residues. The V end lost 0 bases, the J end lost 5 bases, and 3 bases lay between the germline ends. The germline CDR1 and CDR2 sequences are KGHSH and LQKENI. The CDR3 nucleotides read TGTGCCAGCTCACCACCCGGAGATACGCAGTATTTT. Translation gives CASSPPGDTQYF.

This clone was observed a few times. The gene calls are TRBV5-1 and TRBJ2-3; 8 bases align to TRBD1. Trimming took 2 bases from V and 4 from J; bases not matched to a gene: 9. This CDR3 is 16 amino acids long. Germline V gene sequence: CDR1 SGHRS, CDR2 YFSETQ. This CDR3 reads CASSLLNRGMSDTQYF. The CDR3 coding sequence is TGCGCCAGCAGCTTATTAAACAGGGGGATGTCAGATACGCAGTATTTT.

The chain is built from TRBV7-6 and TRBJ1-6, with a possible D match to TRBD1 (6 bases). The CDR3 totals 15 residues. CDR1 and CDR2 (germline): SGHVS, FNYEAQ. V was shortened by 1 base and J by 10 bases, with 14 bases between the two germline ends. CDR3 in amino acids: CASSLGGGRESPLHF. In nucleotides, the CDR3 is TGTGCCAGCAGCTTAGGGGGGGGCCGAGAGTCACCCCTCCACTTT. The whole variable domain, filled in from reference TRBV7-6 and TRBJ1-6, reads GAGVSQSPRYKVTKRGQDVALRCDPISGHVSLYWYRQALGQGPEFLTYFNYEAQQDKSGLPNDRFSAERPEGSISTLTIQRTEQRDSAMYRCASSLGGGRESPLHFGNGTRLTVT.

V is TRBV30 and J is TRBJ2-7; 10 bases fit TRBD1. CDR3 size: 15 residues. CDR1 and CDR2 from the germline V gene are GTSNPN and SVGIG (reference sequence). Trimming removed 2 bases from V and 6 bases from J; junction bases left unmatched: 10. CDR3 in DNA: TGTGCCTGGAGTTCGGACAGGGGGTTGGGTACCGAGCAGTACTTC. This encodes CAWSSDRGLGTEQYF. Looking up the rest from reference TRBV30 and TRBJ2-7 gives the full variable domain: SQTIHQWPATLVQPVGSPLSLECTVEGTSNPNLYWYRQAAGRGLQLLFYSVGIGQISSEVPQNLSASRPQDRQFILSSKKLLLSDSGFYLCAWSSDRGLGTEQYFGPGTRLTVT.

The table lists this clone with a few counts. V gene TRBV25-1 combines with J gene TRBJ1-6; 9 bases line up with TRBD1. Germline lookup yields CDR1 MGHDK and CDR2 SYGVNS. This CDR3 has 14 amino acids. The junction had 7 bases not matched to a gene; V was cut back by 2 bases and J by 14 bases. As DNA, the CDR3 is TGTGCCAGCAGTGAACGTACAGGGGGCTTAACCCTCCACTTT. Its protein product is CASSERTGGLTLHF. The full variable domain, in which reference TRBV25-1 and TRBJ1-6 provide the parts outside the CDR3, is EADIYQTPRYLVIGTGKKITLECSQTMGHDKMYWYQQDPGMELHLIHYSYGVNSTEKGDLSSESTVSRIRTEHFPLTLESARPSHTSQYLCASSERTGGLTLHFGNGTRLTVT.

J is TRBJ2-5 and V is TRBV2, with D possibly being TRBD1 (5 bases). Germline V gene sequence: CDR1 SNHLY, CDR2 FYNNEI. V lost 4 bases and J 4 bases, leaving 13 bases between the germline ends. The CDR3 has 14 amino acids. The CDR3 reads CASSVGRASETQYF. The CDR3 bases are TGTGCCAGCAGTGTAGGCAGGGCCTCAGAGACCCAGTACTTC.

As for this clone: The same CDR3 is also encoded by other DNA sequences in this sample. The V call is TRBV10-1, the J call TRBJ1-3, with 7 bases identical to TRBD1. This CDR3 is built from 14 residues. V trimming: 6 bases; J trimming: 3 bases; junction bases outside the gene matches: 5. The germline gives CDR1 WNHNN, CDR2 SYGVQD (reference sequence). The CDR3 bases are TGCGCCAGCAGCTCAGGGACAGATGGAAACACCATATATTTT. It encodes CASSSGTDGNTIYF.

V usage is TRBV5-1 and J usage is TRBJ2-5; TRBD2 matches 8 bases. Germline V lookup: CDR1 SGHRS, CDR2 YFSETQ. This CDR3 comprises 15 residues. Unmatched junction bases numbered 9, after V lost 4 bases and J lost 4 bases. The CDR3 region has the DNA TGCGCCAGCAGCGGGGGAGCGGGAGTTCTAGAGACCCAGTACTTC. Protein: CASSGGAGVLETQYF. Full variable domain (remainder filled in from reference TRBV5-1 and TRBJ2-5): KAGVTQTPRYLIKTRGQQVTLSCSPISGHRSVSWYQQTPGQGLQFLFEYFSETQRNKGNFPGRFSGRQFSNSRSEMNVSTLELGDSALYLCASSGGAGVLETQYFGPGTRLLVL.

The genes are TRBV19 and TRBJ2-2, with 7 positions matching TRBD2. Per the germline V gene, CDR1 is LNHDA and CDR2 is SQIVND (reference sequence). J was trimmed by 5 bases and V by 6 bases; bases with no gene match: 6. The CDR3 spans 14 residues. CDR3 bases: TGTGCCAGTAGGGGGAGGGTAGGGACCGGGGAGCTGTTTTTT. Protein product: CASRGRVGTGELFF.

V is TRBV6-6 and J is TRBJ1-4; a weak D match, TRBD1 (6 bases). The CDR3 consists of 14 residues. V was trimmed by 5 bases and J by 8 bases, leaving 15 bases between them. Per the germline V gene, CDR1 is MNHNY and CDR2 is SVGAGI (reference sequence). CDR3 coding DNA: TGTGCCAGCAGTAGCTTGGGGGCCGGAGAAAAACTGTTTTTT. Translating it yields CASSSLGAGEKLFF.

This clone was observed a handful of times. The V gene is TRBV7-9, the J gene TRBJ2-1, with D perhaps matching TRBD2 (5 bases). Trimming took 5 bases from V and 0 from J, leaving 17 bases between them. The CDR3 sequence is 17 residues long. CDR1 is SEHNR, CDR2 FQNEAQ, per germline (reference sequence). CDR3 protein: CASSQPEKRISYNEQFF. The CDR3 nucleotides are TGTGCCAGCAGCCAACCTGAGAAGCGGATCTCCTACAATGAGCAGTTCTTC. Filled out from reference TRBV7-9 and TRBJ2-1, the complete variable domain reads DTGVSQNPRHKITKRGQNVTFRCDPISEHNRLYWYRQTLGQGPEFLTYFQNEAQLEKSRLLSDRFSAERPKGSFSTLEIQRTEQGDSAMYLCASSQPEKRISYNEQFFGPGTRLTVL.

This clone was observed a handful of times. The CDR3 DNA is TGTGCCAGCAGACGGACAGCCGATTCACCCCTCCACTTT. Translating gives CASRRTADSPLHF. The chain carries TRBV6-5 and TRBJ1-6; TRBD1 might be the D (6 bases). The ends were cut back, 6 bases at V and 8 bases at J, with 11 bases in the middle. Germline V gene data show CDR1 as MNHEY and CDR2 as SVGAGI. The CDR3 is 13 amino acids.

This clone was observed a handful of times. One junction end disagrees with the germline gene, perhaps due to a read error. V gene TRBV7-9 combines with J gene TRBJ1-2; the match to TRBD1 covers 10 bases. The CDR3 consists of 15 residues. The germline CDR1 and CDR2 sequences are SEHNR and FQNEAQ (reference sequence). This CDR3 is CSSSGTGVLGYGYTF. The CDR3 DNA is TGTTCCAGTTCCGGGACAGGGGTTTTAGGGTATGGCTACACCTTC.

The rearrangement links TRBV21-1 to TRBJ2-1; the D segment call TRBD2 is taken from the table without a DNA check. TRBV21-1 is flagged as a pseudogene. The CDR3 is 18 amino acids. Written as DNA, the CDR3 is TGTGCCAGCAGCAAATTGGGAGGGGCCTATTACTCCTACAATGAGCAGTTCTTC. Translated, it gives CASSKLGGAYYSYNEQFF.

The DNA of the CDR3 is TGCGCCAGCAGCACTAGCGGGAGGACCTACGAGCAGTACTTC. This sequence encodes CASSTSGRTYEQYF. The gene calls are TRBV10-2 and TRBJ2-7; 12 bases line up with TRBD2. The CDR3 runs to 14 residues. Germline CDR1 and CDR2: WSHSY and SAAADI. Losses at the gene ends were 6 bases for V and 2 bases for J; bases not matched to a gene: 2.

This chain uses TRBV5-1 with TRBJ2-7; 7 nucleotides agree with TRBD2. Germline V gene lookup returns CDR1 SGHRS and CDR2 YFSETQ. V lost 0 bases and J lost 5; bases outside the gene matches: 11. The CDR3 extends over 16 amino acids. CDR3 DNA: TGCGCCAGCAGCTTGGCTCTGTCCGCGGGAGTCGACGAGCAGTACTTC. Translating it yields CASSLALSAGVDEQYF.

The gene calls are TRBV25-1 and TRBJ1-2; 9 positions agree with TRBD1. The CDR3 sequence is 13 residues long. The germline gives CDR1 MGHDK, CDR2 SYGVNS. V dropped 6 bases and J dropped 7; count of bases not matched to a gene: 6. DNA of the CDR3: TGTGCCAGCAGACAGGGGGCTGAAGGTGGCTACACCTTC. Its protein product is CASRQGAEGGYTF.

The chain couples TRBV27 to TRBJ2-7; 8 bases agree with TRBD2. Germline V gene sequence: CDR1 MNHEY, CDR2 SMNVEV (reference sequence). V was pared by 6 bases and J by 4 bases, with 14 bases of the junction left unmatched. The CDR3 totals 16 residues. As DNA, the CDR3 is TGTGCCAGCAGCACCTTTGCGGGAGGTTCCATTTACGAGCAGTACTTC. Translated: CASSTFAGGSIYEQYF.

This clone has a handful of counts. One end of the junction varies from germline; a read error may be responsible. The chain recombines TRBV7-9 with TRBJ2-3; TRBD2 agrees at 12 bases. From germline, CDR1 is SEHNR and CDR2 FQNEAQ (reference sequence). The CDR3 sequence is 16 residues long. CDR3 coding DNA: TGTTCCAGCAGCCACGTACGGACTAGCGGGACTAATACGCAGTATTTT. It yields the protein CSSSHVRTSGTNTQYF.

The chain has TRBV11-2 and TRBJ2-7; 7 nucleotides align to TRBD1. After removal of 4 bases from V and 3 bases from J, the junction contained 6 bases not matched to a gene. Germline V lookup: CDR1 SGHAT, CDR2 FQNNGV. The CDR3 extends over 14 amino acids. The CDR3 reads CASSSSTGIYEQYF. Written as DNA, the CDR3 is TGTGCCAGCAGCTCCTCGACAGGGATCTACGAGCAGTACTTC.

The chain combines TRBV7-9 with TRBJ2-1; 7 bases are shared with TRBD2. Germline CDR1 SEHNR, CDR2 FQNEAQ (reference sequence). The length of the CDR3 is 15 residues. The CDR3 loop is CAGTGGEGVVNEQFF. DNA for the CDR3: TGTGCTGGCACTGGGGGGGAGGGAGTCGTCAATGAGCAGTTCTTC.

V and J are TRBV30 and TRBJ2-5, with 9 bases lining up with TRBD2. The DNA end is more similar to TRBJ2-7, so the J call may be wrong. The CDR3 is 14 residues long. In germline, CDR1 is GTSNPN, CDR2 SVGIG (reference sequence). CDR3 region: CAWSVLAGGDEQYF. CDR3 in DNA: TGTGCCTGGAGTGTACTCGCGGGGGGGGACGAGCAGTACTTC.

The V and J genes are TRBV4-1 and TRBJ2-7, with TRBD2 matching over 7 bases. The CDR3 spans 16 residues. V shed 0 bases, J shed 7 bases, and the junction held 12 bases outside the gene matches. Germline V lookup: CDR1 MGHRA, CDR2 YSYEKL. The chain's CDR3 is CASSQDWTWGGVEQYF. CDR3 coding DNA: TGCGCCAGCAGCCAAGATTGGACGTGGGGGGGGGTAGAGCAGTACTTC.

The V and J genes are TRBV2 and TRBJ1-1; no clear D gene. V gave up 7 bases and J gave up 0 bases, with 12 bases separating them. CDR1 SNHLY and CDR2 FYNNEI come from the germline V gene. This CDR3 has 14 residues. The CDR3: CASIVLSVNTEAFF. CDR3 coding DNA: TGTGCCAGCATTGTATTATCTGTGAACACTGAAGCTTTCTTT.

This rearrangement joins TRBV28 to TRBJ1-2; no clear D gene. The germline gives CDR1 MDHEN, CDR2 SYDVKM. Trimming removed 7 bases at V and 4 bases at J, with 13 bases between. The CDR3 runs to 13 residues. The CDR3 DNA is TGTGCCAGCACCGGAGACGGCATCTATGGCTACACCTTC. This sequence encodes CASTGDGIYGYTF.

The genes are TRBV28 and TRBJ2-7, with a tentative D call TRBD1 (6 bases). This CDR3 is built from 14 residues. V lost 6 bases to trimming and J lost 2 bases, with 14 bases between them. Germline-derived CDR1 and CDR2 are MDHEN and SYDVKM. CDR3 sequence reads: CASRDTGTTYEQYF. The CDR3 DNA sequence: TGTGCCAGCAGGGATACCGGGACAACCTACGAGCAGTACTTC.